This TCR beta chain was captured by sequencing in a study of control samples from healthy donors and cancer patients. The protocol was immunoSEQ multiplex PCR, while the TCRdb copy is restricted to in-frame clones and leaves out a portion. The sample records fewer than 200,000 clones, around 93% being singletons. The CDR3 runs to 13 residues. V lost 6 bases and J 1 base, leaving 8 bases between the germline ends. Germline V gene sequence: CDR1 LGHDT, CDR2 YNNKEL (reference sequence). The sequencing input was blood. The V call is TRBV3-1 (or the pseudogene TRBV3-2), the J call TRBJ2-3; no definite D call. The TCR was taken from an older woman in good health. CDR3 region: CASSPTGTDTQYF. The CDR3 DNA sequence: TGTGCCAGCAGTCCTACCGGCACAGATACGCAGTATTTT.